Sequencing of this T cell receptor beta chain was carried out in a study of blood T cell repertoires in COVID-19 (dated by TCRdb to about 2020). The study in broad terms: The collaborator samples originated in the United States, Italy and Spain and spanned the acute and convalescent phases of COVID-19. The samples were drawn from the first 160 participants of the ongoing ImmuneRACE study and from 1,254 subjects provided by 6 global collaborators. Subjects who had been exposed to COVID-19, were actively infected with it, or had recovered from it provided the deeply sampled blood TCRbeta repertoires that made up the dataset. Where available, HLA class I and class II types were taken from metadata supplied by the sample provider and were not determined by assay-based typing. Nearly every sample came with metadata listing a de-identified subject ID, COVID-19 status, age in years and sex. The repertoires were released in a freely available public database meant as a resource for research on the immune response to SARS-CoV-2. The prospective study material was composed of cDNA or gDNA derived from T cells, B-cell-depleted T cells, or PBMCs.

A word on this clone: Its target antigen remains unknown. No much larger clonotype is one base removed from it; base qualities were not supplied.

Results and caveats for the whole study, not just this receptor: The quantity of clinical and demographic metadata differed by source and by participant and was supplied without curation.

TCRbeta CDR3 regions were amplified from genomic DNA by means of the immunoSEQ Assay, a bias-controlled multiplex PCR. Processing in the source paper ran as follows. The number of nucleated cells in each sample was estimated by amplification of reference gene primers within the assay. To quantify the absolute abundance of each unique TCRbeta CDR3 rearrangement, sequence reads were collapsed and filtered. For each sample, productive Simpson clonality was calculated by taking the square root of Simpson's diversity index across productive rearrangements. Drawn from immuneACCESS, this table holds only the in-frame rearrangements with V and J called that TCRdb kept. Clones are partly lost; checked studies trace under half to an unresolved V gene and leave the rest unexplained. V and J calls and clone size are given by that table; D and trimming were obtained from the DNA. This sample is represented by around 190,000 clones; roughly 77% of them were singletons. The ten largest clonotypes hold about 7% of the sample.

According to the germline V gene, CDR1 reads MNHNS and CDR2 reads SASEGT. Spanning cysteine to phenylalanine, the CDR3 consists of 13 amino acids. The sequence is cut down to CDR3 DNA, 39 bases in frame from base 1. Ends trimmed: V by 3 bases, J by 6 bases; bases unmatched to a gene: 1. Whole blood was collected in K2EDTA tubes by collaborating institutions according to the institutions' own protocols. For TCRbeta analysis, collaborator samples were shipped as frozen whole blood, as isolated PBMCs, or as DNA extracted from either sample type. This receptor was identified in a man aged 65-85 years with active or convalescent COVID-19. The chain couples TRBV6-1 to TRBJ2-2; 7 bases in the middle match TRBD1. The material sequenced was peripheral blood. The nucleotides are TGTGCCAGCAGTGAGCAGGGGGCCGGGGAGCTGTTTTTT. This gives the protein CASSEQGAGELFF.